Listed here are 2 T cell receptor beta chains from one sample, sequenced in a study of a mutant IDH1 vaccine in newly diagnosed glioma. The method was immunoSEQ multiplex PCR; TCRdb's version includes in-frame clones alone and lacks a portion of them. The sample contains about 60,000 clones, less than 85% of which appear only once. The time point is: week 11, during vaccination. In every dose of vaccine, 300 ug of mutant IDH1 20-mer peptide was given alongside topical imiquimod. These receptors have no identified antigens. The sequenced sample was PBMCs, obtained from a glioma patient whose treatment included an IDH1 peptide vaccine. The origin of the receptors is a man younger than 45 with glioma.

The chain employs TRBV28 and TRBJ2-7, with D possibly being TRBD1 or TRBD2 (5 bases each). Germline V CDR1 and CDR2: MDHEN, SYDVKM. Trimming pared 5 bases from V and 3 bases from J, leaving 20 bases between. This CDR3 comprises 16 residues. The CDR3 reads CASSLPGPTSLYEQYF. The CDR3 nucleotides are TGTGCCAGCAGTCTCCCGGGACCGACATCCCTCTACGAGCAGTACTTC.

The rearrangement uses TRBV25-1 and TRBJ1-4; weak D call: TRBD1 (6 bases). CDR3 length: 15 amino acids. V lost 3 bases, J lost 4 bases, and 12 bases lay in between. Germline V lookup: CDR1 MGHDK, CDR2 SYGVNS. CDR3 protein: CASSDLWGHNEKLFF. CDR3 DNA: TGTGCCAGCAGTGATCTCTGGGGGCATAATGAAAAACTGTTTTTT.